The rows below give T cell receptor beta chains drawn from one sample of a study of early T cells in non-severe SARS-CoV-2 infection. MiXCR, run by TCRdb on the 5' RACE reads, gives a single entry per CDR3 protein. The sample yields roughly 67,000 distinct CDR3 sequences, 11% seen once. Sequenced: whole blood. Source of these receptors: an adult who was a healthcare worker with PCR-confirmed SARS-CoV-2 infection or an uninfected control (not recorded which). The CDR3 runs from the conserved cysteine through the conserved F or W. Fields, in order: D gene, V gene, J gene, CDR3 protein. A D gene is named only where the DNA matches it firmly.

D gene: .
V gene: TRBV7-9
J gene: TRBJ1-1
CDR3 protein: CASSWKKGGDTEAFF

D gene: .
V gene: TRBV5-6
J gene: TRBJ2-1
CDR3 protein: CASSLDSLLISNEQFF

D gene: .
V gene: TRBV24-1
J gene: TRBJ2-1
CDR3 protein: CATSGISESEQFF

D gene: TRBD1
V gene: TRBV28
J gene: TRBJ2-4
CDR3 protein: CASSPGQAKNIQYF

D gene: .
V gene: TRBV14
J gene: TRBJ2-1
CDR3 protein: CASSQGLRNRAEQFF

D gene: .
V gene: TRBV7-2
J gene: TRBJ2-1
CDR3 protein: CASSSPPGKRAYNEQFF

D gene: TRBD1
V gene: TRBV7-9
J gene: TRBJ1-2
CDR3 protein: CASSFTGERWYGYTF

D gene: .
V gene: TRBV28
J gene: TRBJ2-1
CDR3 protein: CASSPLRDEQFF

D gene: .
V gene: TRBV20-1
J gene: TRBJ2-7
CDR3 protein: CSASTEASYEQYF

D gene: TRBD1
V gene: TRBV12-5
J gene: TRBJ2-1
CDR3 protein: CASGLGTGDQFF

D gene: .
V gene: TRBV5-6
J gene: TRBJ2-1
CDR3 protein: CASSSYNEQFF

D gene: TRBD2
V gene: TRBV11-2
J gene: TRBJ2-7
CDR3 protein: CASSFGTSGTEQYF

D gene: .
V gene: TRBV6-5
J gene: TRBJ2-7
CDR3 protein: CASSYSRGSYEQYF

D gene: TRBD1
V gene: TRBV10-3
J gene: TRBJ1-1
CDR3 protein: CAIGGQTNTEAFF

D gene: TRBD2
V gene: TRBV18
J gene: TRBJ2-3
CDR3 protein: CASSLRGGSYTDTQYF

D gene: .
V gene: TRBV12-3/TRBV12-4
J gene: TRBJ2-7
CDR3 protein: CASRAGRPMGVYEQYF

D gene: .
V gene: TRBV18
J gene: TRBJ2-7
CDR3 protein: CASSQNSYEQYF

D gene: .
V gene: TRBV2
J gene: TRBJ1-1
CDR3 protein: CASRPSRGNTEAFF

D gene: TRBD2
V gene: TRBV20-1
J gene: TRBJ2-3
CDR3 protein: CSASSLAGITDTQYF

D gene: TRBD2
V gene: TRBV6-5
J gene: TRBJ2-1
CDR3 protein: CASSAAPTSGNEQFF

D gene: TRBD2
V gene: TRBV3-1
J gene: TRBJ2-7
CDR3 protein: CASSPLAGGVYEQYF

D gene: .
V gene: TRBV24-1
J gene: TRBJ2-1
CDR3 protein: CATSDSPAREQFF

D gene: .
V gene: TRBV3-1
J gene: TRBJ1-1
CDR3 protein: CASSQESNTEAFF

D gene: TRBD1
V gene: TRBV28
J gene: TRBJ2-1
CDR3 protein: CASSLWRDRPHNEQFF

D gene: TRBD1
V gene: TRBV29-1
J gene: TRBJ2-7
CDR3 protein: CSAATGKRDEQYF

D gene: .
V gene: TRBV5-4
J gene: TRBJ2-6
CDR3 protein: CASREPGANVLTF

D gene: .
V gene: TRBV7-2
J gene: TRBJ1-6
CDR3 protein: CASRTAAPFPLHF

D gene: .
V gene: TRBV11-2
J gene: TRBJ2-4
CDR3 protein: CASSSGYRAKNIQYF

D gene: .
V gene: TRBV24-1
J gene: TRBJ2-2
CDR3 protein: CASGGPNTGELFF

D gene: TRBD1
V gene: TRBV20-1
J gene: TRBJ1-2
CDR3 protein: CSAMGQGSYGYTF

D gene: .
V gene: TRBV6-2/TRBV6-3
J gene: TRBJ2-1
CDR3 protein: CASSYRGNYNEQFF

D gene: .
V gene: TRBV6-2/TRBV6-3
J gene: TRBJ2-1
CDR3 protein: CASSLWANNEQFF

D gene: .
V gene: TRBV11-2
J gene: TRBJ2-1
CDR3 protein: CASSPRDKAPINEQFF

D gene: .
V gene: TRBV6-6
J gene: TRBJ2-5
CDR3 protein: CASSWGRKETQYF

D gene: .
V gene: TRBV28
J gene: TRBJ1-5
CDR3 protein: CASSLYPRGGGNQPQHF

D gene: .
V gene: TRBV7-9
J gene: TRBJ2-7
CDR3 protein: CASSPLRAEQYF

D gene: .
V gene: TRBV6-2/TRBV6-3
J gene: TRBJ2-7
CDR3 protein: CASSYSQPAYEQYF

D gene: TRBD2
V gene: TRBV5-1
J gene: TRBJ2-1
CDR3 protein: CASSLQVAGLLSSYNEQFF

D gene: .
V gene: TRBV18
J gene: TRBJ2-7
CDR3 protein: CASSDPPEQYF

D gene: TRBD1
V gene: TRBV6-6
J gene: TRBJ2-1
CDR3 protein: CASKNSGGTAEQFF

D gene: .
V gene: TRBV19
J gene: TRBJ2-1
CDR3 protein: CASRPGPRHEQFF

D gene: .
V gene: TRBV2
J gene: TRBJ2-3
CDR3 protein: CASRPTSVPTDTQYF

D gene: .
V gene: TRBV5-6
J gene: TRBJ2-2
CDR3 protein: CASSLQGAIGELFF

D gene: .
V gene: TRBV6-6
J gene: TRBJ1-2
CDR3 protein: CASSIGQSYGYTF

D gene: .
V gene: TRBV6-5
J gene: TRBJ2-7
CDR3 protein: CASSYSSIGEQYF

D gene: TRBD1
V gene: TRBV20-1
J gene: TRBJ1-1
CDR3 protein: CSAPTGVNTEAFF

D gene: .
V gene: TRBV6-1
J gene: TRBJ1-4
CDR3 protein: CASNTREKLFF

D gene: .
V gene: TRBV7-9
J gene: TRBJ2-2
CDR3 protein: CASSTTSRNTGELFF

D gene: .
V gene: TRBV11-2
J gene: TRBJ2-7
CDR3 protein: CASSHSAWYTHYEQYF

D gene: TRBD1
V gene: TRBV20-1
J gene: TRBJ1-5
CDR3 protein: CSARDLEGAWQPQHF

D gene: .
V gene: TRBV20-1
J gene: TRBJ2-7
CDR3 protein: CSATSRTGFEQYF

D gene: .
V gene: TRBV7-9
J gene: TRBJ2-3
CDR3 protein: CASSPEVDTDTQYF

D gene: TRBD2
V gene: TRBV20-1
J gene: TRBJ2-1
CDR3 protein: CSASGGSYEQFF

D gene: .
V gene: TRBV6-5
J gene: TRBJ2-1
CDR3 protein: CASSYRGLSFNEQFF

D gene: .
V gene: TRBV7-8
J gene: TRBJ2-4
CDR3 protein: CASSLDGGGGNIQYF

D gene: TRBD1
V gene: TRBV6-1
J gene: TRBJ1-1
CDR3 protein: CASRDRVGTEAFF

D gene: TRBD2
V gene: TRBV11-2
J gene: TRBJ2-1
CDR3 protein: CASSLSASGFNEQFF